This T cell receptor beta chain emerged from a study of shared clonotypes between healthy human individuals. The CDR3 has 15 residues. The V gene end was trimmed by 6 bases and the J gene end by 2 bases; junction bases not matched to a gene: 5. Germline V gene data show CDR1 as MDHEN and CDR2 as SYDVKM. Positive CCR7 selection of CD45RO-negative cells yielded the naive CD8 cells, and terminally differentiated effector memory CD45RA+ cells were excluded. Donors, healthy HIV-negative adults, lacked recent acute infections or vaccinations. The repertoire was sequenced with immunoSEQ multiplex PCR; TCRdb's copy has only in-frame clones and lacks some. The sample lists about 2.1 million clones, about 93% seen once, with about 1.7% in the top ten. Whole-study results and caveats: Rarefaction showed that sequencing of sorted subsets was incomplete (despite large depth). Naive CD4 clonotypes were shared across several donors at 4.5% to 6.5%.

With regard to this clone: Antigen: not known. Other nucleotide sequences from this sample produce the same CDR3.

The sequencing sample was made of naive CD8+ T cells from PBMCs. This sequence joins TRBV28 and TRBJ2-7; TRBD2 matches at 12 bases. This TCR derives from a man between 18 and 35 years old in good health. Some clones in this sample may be carry-over from other donors' samples. The CDR3 bases are TGTGCCAGCAGCCGAACTAGCGGGAGGCCCTACGAGCAGTACTTC. Encoded protein: CASSRTSGRPYEQYF.